This T cell receptor (beta chain) was found in a study of blood T cell dynamics during melanoma immunotherapy. Study overall: First-line therapy was either pembrolizumab or nivolumab with ipilimumab for metastatic melanoma.

The repertoire was sequenced with immunoSEQ multiplex PCR; TCRdb's copy has only in-frame clones and lacks some. In the table there are approximately 9,600 clones, approximately 83% of which are singletons. The CDR3 has 13 residues. V lost 0 bases and J lost 9, with 10 bases in between. Germline lookup yields CDR1 SGHKS and CDR2 YYEKEE (reference sequence). Sample time point: week 3, after first cycle of checkpoint inhibitor. Response was assessed by RECIST 1.1 at 12 weeks, except a couple of rapid progressors. Patients had no prior systemic cancer treatment, immunosuppressants or other active cancers.

The chain is built from TRBV5-5 and TRBJ1-5, with D unclear. The sequence derives from a human donor with melanoma. The specimen comprised blood, sampled from a patient treated with checkpoint blockade. The CDR3 reads CASSLGGMGPQHF. The CDR3, as DNA: TGTGCCAGCAGCTTGGGGGGAATGGGGCCCCAGCATTTT.